Presented here are 28 T cell receptor beta chains from one specimen sequenced in a study of blood T cell repertoires in COVID-19. The method was immunoSEQ multiplex PCR; TCRdb's version includes in-frame clones alone and lacks a portion of them. This table holds some 300,000 clones, 88% found once. Specimen: PBMCs or T cells enriched from blood (not recorded which). Source of these receptors: a woman in her thirties who had recovered from COVID-19.

This sequence joins TRBV2 and TRBJ2-7; D may be TRBD1 (5 bases). This CDR3 is built from 12 residues. Trimming took 6 bases from V and 3 from J, leaving 9 bases between them. CDR1 and CDR2 from the germline V gene are SNHLY and FYNNEI. The CDR3 nucleotides are TGTGCCAGCAGCACGGACAACTACGAGCAGTACTTC. This codes for CASSTDNYEQYF. Full variable domain (rest looked up from reference TRBV2 and TRBJ2-7): EPEVTQTPSHQVTQMGQEVILRCVPISNHLYFYWYRQILGQKVEFLVSFYNNEISEKSEIFDDQFSVERPDGSNFTLKIRSTKLEDSAMYFCASSTDNYEQYFGPGTRLTVT.

The J gene is TRBJ2-2, the V gene TRBV27; TRBD1 might be the D (6 bases). The CDR3 runs 14 residues. Germline V gene sequence: CDR1 MNHEY, CDR2 SMNVEV (reference sequence). Deletions cut 6 bases from V and 7 bases from J, with 15 bases between. CDR3 loop: CASSWTALDGELFF. The CDR3 coding sequence is TGTGCCAGCAGCTGGACAGCATTAGACGGGGAGCTGTTTTTT.

The chain couples TRBV19 to TRBJ1-4; D not resolved. This CDR3 contains 13 residues. V lost 7 bases, J lost 8 bases, and 14 bases lay in between. Germline V gene lookup returns CDR1 LNHDA and CDR2 SQIVND (reference sequence). Written as DNA, the CDR3 is TGTGCCAGTATTGATGGAGGGTCAGAAAAACTGTTTTTT. This codes for CASIDGGSEKLFF.

The genes are TRBV27 and TRBJ1-2; the match to TRBD1 covers 7 bases. Losses at the gene ends were 8 bases for V and 4 bases for J; bases not matched to a gene: 13. Germline V CDR1 and CDR2: MNHEY, SMNVEV (reference sequence). This CDR3 has 15 residues. CDR3 nucleotide sequence: TGTGCCAGCTTTCCCTACAGGGGTAAGGGCTATGGCTACACCTTC. It codes for CASFPYRGKGYGYTF.

This clone appeared once. V is TRBV7-2 and J is TRBJ1-1; TRBD1 agrees at 10 bases. The V gene's germline CDR1 is SGHTA and CDR2 FQGNSA. V shed 1 base and J 4 bases; nucleotides not matched to a gene: 12. This CDR3 comprises 18 residues. Written as DNA, the CDR3 is TGTGCCAGCAGCTTAGGCTTAGGGACAGGGGTGAGGGGCACTGAAGCTTTCTTT. This codes for CASSLGLGTGVRGTEAFF.

The CDR3 region has the DNA TGTGCCAGCAGCTCCTTGACTGAAGCTTTCTTT. It specifies CASSSLTEAFF. The chain combines TRBV5-6 with TRBJ1-1; D is ambiguous. V lost 3 bases to trimming and J lost 5 bases, with 5 bases between them. Germline V lookup: CDR1 SGHDT, CDR2 YYEEEE. The CDR3 consists of 11 residues.

J is TRBJ1-5 and V is TRBV19, with 8 positions matching TRBD1. Looked up from germline, CDR1 is LNHDA and CDR2 is SQIVND (reference sequence). There are 15 residues in the CDR3. Trimming took 4 bases from V and 2 from J; bases not matched to a gene: 4. The CDR3 region is CASSRTGNGNQPQHF. Here the CDR3 DNA reads TGTGCCAGTAGTAGGACAGGGAACGGCAATCAGCCCCAGCATTTT.

The chain joins TRBV27 to TRBJ2-3, with 9 nucleotides matching TRBD2. This CDR3 comprises 16 residues. Germline V gene data show CDR1 as MNHEY and CDR2 as SMNVEV (reference sequence). After removal of 6 bases from V and 6 bases from J, the junction contained 13 bases not matched to a gene. The DNA of the CDR3 is TGTGCCAGCAGACTACGTATAGCGGGAGATGCGGATACGCAGTATTTT. It yields the protein CASRLRIAGDADTQYF.

This chain joins TRBV5-6 and TRBJ1-3, with TRBD1 matching over 10 bases. This CDR3 comprises 18 residues. J gave up 3 bases and V 2 bases, and 11 bases lay outside the gene matches. Germline CDR1 and CDR2: SGHDT and YYEEEE. This CDR3 reads CASSFYSRQGALGNTIYF. The CDR3 DNA is TGTGCCAGCAGCTTTTATAGTCGACAGGGGGCGCTTGGAAACACCATATATTTT.

This sequence joins TRBV28 and TRBJ2-7, with D tentatively TRBD2 (6 bases). Germline assignment: CDR1 MDHEN and CDR2 SYDVKM. The CDR3 length is 13 residues. The V and J ends lost 5 bases and 1 base respectively, with 9 bases between them. The chain's CDR3 is CASSTAGSYEQYF. The CDR3 nucleotides are TGTGCCAGCAGTACCGCGGGGTCCTACGAGCAGTACTTC.

This clone was recorded once. The V and J genes are TRBV7-9 and TRBJ1-6, with a weak D call TRBD1 (5 bases). V lost 5 bases, J lost 10 bases, and 15 bases lay in between. Germline V lookup: CDR1 SEHNR, CDR2 FQNEAQ (reference sequence). The CDR3 has 14 residues. Here the CDR3 reads CASSLGQILSPLHF. The CDR3 DNA is TGTGCCAGCAGCCTGGGGCAGATCCTCTCACCCCTCCACTTT.

A single count supports this clone. The chain is built from TRBV9 and TRBJ2-1; 10 bases are a match to TRBD2. The CDR3 is made up of 16 amino acids. The germline V gene encodes CDR1 SGDLS and CDR2 YYNGEE. Trimming cost V 3 bases and J 7 bases; bases outside gene matches: 10. The CDR3 spells CASSASSGGSSNEQFF. Written as DNA, the CDR3 is TGTGCCAGCAGCGCCTCTAGCGGGGGCTCATCTAATGAGCAGTTCTTC.

The V gene is TRBV6-2 or TRBV6-3, the J gene TRBJ1-1; TRBD1 aligns across 9 bases. The CDR3 is 14 residues long. Germline loops: CDR1 MNHEY, CDR2 SVGEGT. V was pared by 2 bases and J by 4 bases, with 2 bases of the junction left unmatched. CDR3 loop: CASSYGTGLTEAFF. CDR3 DNA sequence: TGTGCCAGCAGTTACGGGACAGGGCTCACTGAAGCTTTCTTT.

The V and J genes are TRBV25-1 and TRBJ1-2; 7 positions agree with TRBD1. The CDR3 loop spans 15 amino acids. V lost 3 bases and J lost 2; bases outside the gene matches: 6. CDR1 is MGHDK and CDR2 is SYGVNS in the germline V gene. The CDR3 here is CASSDYRGVNYGYTF. The CDR3 nucleotides are TGTGCCAGCAGTGATTACAGGGGAGTAAACTATGGCTACACCTTC.

The rearrangement joins TRBV11-3 to TRBJ2-7, with TRBD1 matching 9 bases. The CDR3 totals 17 residues. Looked up from germline, CDR1 is SGHNT and CDR2 is YENEEA. V trimming: 5 bases; J trimming: 1 base; junction bases outside the gene matches: 12. As DNA, the CDR3 is TGTGCCAGCAGCCCGGGACAGGGAGGAGCCCTATCCTACGAGCAGTACTTC. It codes for CASSPGQGGALSYEQYF.

The CDR3 DNA reads as TGCAGCGTTGAAGGTTTTCGGCAGGGTTTACATGGCTACACCTTC. It translates to CSVEGFRQGLHGYTF. The rearrangement uses TRBV29-1 and TRBJ1-2, with D maybe TRBD1 (5 bases). Trimming stripped 1 base from V and 6 bases from J, with 18 bases between. The CDR3 is made up of 15 amino acids. Germline V gives CDR1 SQVTM, CDR2 ANQGSEA.

J is TRBJ2-7 and V is TRBV27; 8 bases are a match to TRBD1. Germline CDR1 MNHEY, CDR2 SMNVEV (reference sequence). After removal of 5 bases from V and 2 bases from J, the junction contained 11 bases not matched to a gene. This CDR3 has 16 amino acids. In nucleotides, the CDR3 is TGTGCCAGCAGTCCCGACAGGACAGGGAGACCCTACGAGCAGTACTTC. As protein: CASSPDRTGRPYEQYF.

This clone was detected only once. The chain uses TRBV7-9 and TRBJ2-7, with 7 bases that match TRBD1. The germline V gene encodes CDR1 SEHNR and CDR2 FQNEAQ (reference sequence). V shed 5 bases, J shed 3 bases, and the junction held 13 bases outside the gene matches. This CDR3 contains 16 residues. CDR3 coding DNA: TGTGCCAGCAGCCCCACGACAGGGACGATAGTCTACGAGCAGTACTTC. Protein sequence: CASSPTTGTIVYEQYF.

CDR3: CASSSRLAGGKETQYF. In DNA form, the CDR3 reads TGTGCCAGCAGTTCTAGACTAGCGGGGGGCAAAGAGACCCAGTACTTC. The chain employs TRBV6-2 or TRBV6-3 and TRBJ2-5; TRBD2 matches 13 bases. The germline gives CDR1 MNHEY, CDR2 SVGEGT. This CDR3 is 16 amino acids long. Trimming removed 4 bases from V and 3 bases from J; junction bases left unmatched: 5.

The chain has TRBV30 and TRBJ2-7; TRBD2 might be the D (6 bases). Germline CDR1 is GTSNPN and CDR2 is SVGIG (reference sequence). Trimming removed 3 bases at V and 2 bases at J, with 14 bases between. The CDR3 runs 14 residues. The CDR3 reads CAWRKTGGTYEQYF. The CDR3, as DNA: TGTGCCTGGAGGAAAACGGGCGGGACCTACGAGCAGTACTTC.

The rearrangement joins TRBV27 to TRBJ1-1; tentative D call: TRBD1 (5 bases). The CDR3 loop spans 16 amino acids. With 2 bases removed from V and 0 bases from J, the gap between germline ends came to 13 bases. CDR1 is MNHEY, CDR2 SMNVEV, per germline (reference sequence). This chain's CDR3 is CASSLGGALMNTEAFF. The DNA of the CDR3 is TGTGCCAGCAGTTTAGGCGGGGCACTCATGAACACTGAAGCTTTCTTT.

This clone was observed a handful of times. This chain joins TRBV10-3 and TRBJ1-3, with D hard to call. The V and J ends lost 8 bases and 4 bases respectively, with 6 bases between them. The germline V gene encodes CDR1 ENHRY and CDR2 SYGVKD. This CDR3 is built from 11 residues. The DNA of the CDR3 is TGTGCCATCCCATTGGGAAACACCATATATTTT. Translating gives CAIPLGNTIYF.

V gene TRBV9 combines with J gene TRBJ2-7; 8 positions agree with TRBD1. The length of the CDR3 is 15 residues. Germline V gives CDR1 SGDLS, CDR2 YYNGEE. V gave up 4 bases and J gave up 5 bases; unmatched junction bases: 11. The CDR3 nucleotides are TGTGCCAGCAGCAGACGGGACAGGCCAGACCACGAGCAGTACTTC. Protein: CASSRRDRPDHEQYF.

This CDR3 is CASRAGTGTSDTQYF. The CDR3 DNA reads as TGTGCCAGCAGAGCCGGGACAGGGACCTCAGATACGCAGTATTTT. The J gene is TRBJ2-3, the V gene TRBV2; 9 bases line up with TRBD1. Looked up from germline, CDR1 is SNHLY and CDR2 is FYNNEI. This CDR3 is built from 15 residues. With 6 bases clipped from V and 4 bases from J, the junction kept 8 bases outside the gene matches.

The chain joins TRBV5-5 to TRBJ2-7; 8 bases match TRBD1. Germline V CDR1 and CDR2: SGHKS, YYEKEE (reference sequence). The CDR3 is 14 residues long. With V trimmed by 2 bases and J by 3 bases, 4 bases remained unmatched. The CDR3 region is CASSFTGGRYEQYF. The CDR3 DNA reads as TGTGCCAGCAGCTTTACAGGGGGTCGCTACGAGCAGTACTTC. Filled out from reference TRBV5-5 and TRBJ2-7, the complete variable domain reads DAGVTQSPTHLIKTRGQQVTLRCSPISGHKSVSWYQQVLGQGPQFIFQYYEKEERGRGNFPDRFSARQFPNYSSELNVNALLLGDSALYLCASSFTGGRYEQYFGPGTRLTVT.

J is TRBJ2-2 and V is TRBV3-1 (or the pseudogene TRBV3-2); 7 bases agree with TRBD1. This CDR3 comprises 13 residues. V lost 4 bases and J lost 7; bases outside the gene matches: 3. Germline V gene sequence: CDR1 LGHDT, CDR2 YNNKEL (reference sequence). Here the CDR3 DNA reads TGTGCCAGCAGCCGCCAGGGGGACGGGGAGCTGTTTTTT. It specifies CASSRQGDGELFF.

The CDR3 DNA is TGTGCCAGCAGTTTGGTACACGGGACAGCCGGACGAGGCTACACCTTC. This sequence encodes CASSLVHGTAGRGYTF. The chain links TRBV27 to TRBJ1-2, with 7 nucleotides matching TRBD1. Germline lookup yields CDR1 MNHEY and CDR2 SMNVEV (reference sequence). The CDR3 runs to 16 residues. Trimming at V came to 3 bases and at J to 8 bases, leaving 15 bases not matched to a gene.

V and J are TRBV29-1 and TRBJ2-2; 14 bases fit TRBD2. The trim removed 7 bases at V and 5 bases at J, leaving 3 bases unmatched. CDR1 and CDR2 from the germline V gene are SQVTM and ANQGSEA. The CDR3 runs 14 residues. In DNA, the CDR3 is TGCAGCGGGAGGACTAGCGGGGGGACCGGGGAGCTGTTTTTT. Amino acid sequence: CSGRTSGGTGELFF.